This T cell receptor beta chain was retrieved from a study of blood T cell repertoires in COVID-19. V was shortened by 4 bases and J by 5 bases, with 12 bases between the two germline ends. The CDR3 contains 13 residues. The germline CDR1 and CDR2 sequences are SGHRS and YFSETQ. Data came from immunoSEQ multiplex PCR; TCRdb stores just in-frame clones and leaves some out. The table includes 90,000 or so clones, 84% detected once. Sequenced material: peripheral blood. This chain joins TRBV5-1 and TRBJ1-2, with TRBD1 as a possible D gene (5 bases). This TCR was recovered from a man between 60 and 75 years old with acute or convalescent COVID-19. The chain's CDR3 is CASSPDNSYGYTF. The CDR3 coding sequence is TGCGCCAGCAGCCCGGACAACTCTTATGGCTACACCTTC.